This note documents a single TCR beta chain sequence. Its antigen remains unidentified. The data were obtained in a study of T cell responses to AZD1222 COVID-19 vaccine. Study outcomes and limitations: Nearly half of spike-specific TCRs reportedly target unmutated variant regions. Along spike, vaccine-associated CD4 TCRs were found throughout, with dominance at 160-218 and 743-854. A rise in Spike-specific TCR breadth and depth followed two AZD1222 doses. Donors, mostly white British, included more females; clonal diversity was possibly underestimated.

Measured with immunoSEQ multiplex PCR; TCRdb has only the in-frame clones, and not every one. The sample comprises fewer than 130,000 clones, roughly 87% of which are singletons, and 2% to 2.5% rests with the top ten. The CDR3 is made up of 15 amino acids. The V gene lost 0 bases and the J gene lost 3 bases, with 9 bases spanning the gap. Germline CDR1 MNHEY, CDR2 SVGAGI. This chain connects TRBV6-5 to TRBJ2-1, with D unresolved. Sample: peripheral blood, taken 28 days after the second AZD1222 dose. The TCR originated in an adult who received the AZD1222 COVID-19 vaccine. DNA for the CDR3: TGTGCCAGCAGTTACTCGAATTCCTTCTACAATGAGCAGTTCTTC. Amino acid sequence: CASSYSNSFYNEQFF.